The T cell receptor (beta chain) described here comes from a study of blood T cell repertoires in COVID-19. Trimming stripped 0 bases from V and 4 bases from J, with 10 bases between. The CDR3 totals 15 residues. The germline CDR1 and CDR2 sequences are SGHTS and YDEGEE. The table came from immunoSEQ multiplex PCR; TCRdb's copy has only in-frame clones and leaves some out. In the table there are approximately 46,000 clones, approximately 80% of which are singletons. V and J are TRBV5-8 and TRBJ1-4, with a tentative D call TRBD1 (6 bases). Sequenced input: peripheral blood. The clonotype comes from a human donor in a cohort sampled during active COVID-19. The CDR3 reads CASSLGTADNEKLFF. As DNA, the CDR3 is TGTGCCAGCAGCTTGGGGACAGCGGATAATGAAAAACTGTTTTTT.